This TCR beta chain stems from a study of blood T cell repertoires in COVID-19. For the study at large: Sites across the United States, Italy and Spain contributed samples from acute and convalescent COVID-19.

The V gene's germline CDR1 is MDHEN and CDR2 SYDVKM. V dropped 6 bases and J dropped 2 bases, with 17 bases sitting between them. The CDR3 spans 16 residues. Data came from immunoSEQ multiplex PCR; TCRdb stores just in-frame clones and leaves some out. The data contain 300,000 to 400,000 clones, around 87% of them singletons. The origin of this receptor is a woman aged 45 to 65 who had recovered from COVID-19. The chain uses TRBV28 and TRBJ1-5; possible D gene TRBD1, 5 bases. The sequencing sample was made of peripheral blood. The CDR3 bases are TGTGCCAGCAGCCCCGGGCCCCGGGGGGGCAATCAGCCCCAGCATTTT. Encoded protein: CASSPGPRGGNQPQHF.